The 29 T cell receptor beta chains reported below all come from one sample, sequenced in a study of blood T cell repertoires in COVID-19. Sequencing was performed with immunoSEQ multiplex PCR; in TCRdb, only in-frame clones are kept and a portion is missing. The data contain some 270,000 clones, 84% of them singletons. Sequencing was carried out using peripheral blood. The source is a woman aged 40 to 50 who had recovered from COVID-19.

At least ten counts were recorded for this clone. The genes are TRBV2 and TRBJ2-2; 9 bases agree with TRBD2. The CDR3 contains 15 residues. V lost 6 bases to trimming and J lost 8 bases; unmatched junction nucleotides: 10. Germline V gives CDR1 SNHLY, CDR2 FYNNEI. The CDR3 region is CASRIIAGASGELFF. CDR3 sequence (DNA): TGTGCCAGCAGGATAATAGCGGGGGCGTCTGGGGAGCTGTTTTTT.

This chain connects TRBV2 to TRBJ1-1; 9 bases fit TRBD1. The V gene end was trimmed by 8 bases and the J gene end by 1 base; junction bases not matched to a gene: 8. Looked up from germline, CDR1 is SNHLY and CDR2 is FYNNEI. This CDR3 contains 15 residues. CDR3 amino acids: CASRTGGKTNTEAFF. The CDR3 nucleotides are TGTGCCAGCCGAACAGGGGGCAAGACGAACACTGAAGCTTTCTTT.

The V call is TRBV2, the J call TRBJ1-2; D gene ambiguous. Germline V gene lookup returns CDR1 SNHLY and CDR2 FYNNEI. Trimming shortened V by 2 bases and J by 7 bases, and 14 bases separated the two germline ends. This CDR3 has 14 amino acids. In DNA, the CDR3 is TGTGCCAGCAGTGAACCCAGCGGCAGTTTTGGCTACACCTTC. Translating gives CASSEPSGSFGYTF. Drawing the rest from reference TRBV2 and TRBJ1-2, the complete variable domain is EPEVTQTPSHQVTQMGQEVILRCVPISNHLYFYWYRQILGQKVEFLVSFYNNEISEKSEIFDDQFSVERPDGSNFTLKIRSTKLEDSAMYFCASSEPSGSFGYTFGSGTRLTVV.

The chain combines TRBV4-2 with TRBJ2-2; 15 bases match TRBD2. CDR1 is LGHNA and CDR2 is YNFKEQ in the germline V gene. Trimming cost V 3 bases and J 5 bases; bases outside gene matches: 10. This CDR3 is 19 amino acids long. CDR3 protein: CASSQAGLAGGPGTGELFF. Here the CDR3 DNA reads TGTGCCAGCAGCCAGGCCGGACTAGCGGGGGGGCCGGGGACCGGGGAGCTGTTTTTT.

The sample holds a few counts of this clone. The J gene is TRBJ2-2, the V gene TRBV4-1; D is possibly TRBD1 (6 bases). Trimming cost V 4 bases and J 1 base, with 7 bases left between them. This CDR3 has 14 amino acids. Germline CDR1 MGHRA, CDR2 YSYEKL. The CDR3 spells CASSPQGNTGELFF. CDR3 coding DNA: TGCGCCAGCAGCCCACAGGGGAACACCGGGGAGCTGTTTTTT.

This clone occurred a few times. J is TRBJ1-1 and V is TRBV9; D is unclear. The CDR3 has 18 residues. The V end was cut by 1 base, the J end by 2 bases, with 21 bases between. In germline, CDR1 is SGDLS, CDR2 YYNGEE. CDR3 sequence reads: CASSVFPRRGGSNTEAFF. DNA for the CDR3: TGTGCCAGCAGCGTATTTCCCCGACGAGGAGGTAGTAACACTGAAGCTTTCTTT.

The chain couples TRBV29-1 to TRBJ2-3, with 8 bases that match TRBD2. Trimming removed 6 bases from V and 2 bases from J; junction bases left unmatched: 7. The CDR3 covers 14 residues. Looked up from germline, CDR1 is SQVTM and CDR2 is ANQGSEA. The CDR3 DNA reads TGCAGCGTACGGGGCGGGGGGACCACAGATACGCAGTATTTT. This gives the protein CSVRGGGTTDTQYF.

The V call is TRBV5-1, the J call TRBJ2-3; 10 nucleotides match TRBD2. The CDR3 covers 14 residues. CDR1 is SGHRS and CDR2 is YFSETQ in the germline V gene. V shed 5 bases and J 4 bases; nucleotides not matched to a gene: 4. CDR3 region: CASRVAGGPDTQYF. As DNA, the CDR3 is TGCGCCAGCAGGGTAGCGGGGGGTCCAGATACGCAGTATTTT.

The chain has TRBV6-6 and TRBJ1-5, with D possibly being TRBD1 (5 bases). V was pared by 7 bases and J by 0 bases, with 13 bases between. Germline CDR1 and CDR2: MNHNY and SVGAGI (reference sequence). This CDR3 has 15 residues. The DNA for the CDR3 is TGTGCCAGCACCCCGGGGGTGAATAGCAATCAGCCCCAGCATTTT. Its protein is CASTPGVNSNQPQHF.

The V gene is TRBV7-2, the J gene TRBJ1-5, with 7 bases that match TRBD1. The CDR3 is made up of 15 amino acids. The germline gives CDR1 SGHTA, CDR2 FQGNSA. The V gene end was trimmed by 5 bases and the J gene end by 6 bases; junction bases not matched to a gene: 10. CDR3 region: CASSPNRGRGQPQHF. DNA of the CDR3: TGTGCCAGCAGCCCGAACAGGGGAAGGGGTCAGCCCCAGCATTTT.

The chain has TRBV5-1 and TRBJ2-7; 7 nucleotides line up with TRBD1. The CDR3 covers 13 residues. V lost 2 bases, J lost 2 bases, and 1 base stayed unmatched. Germline V lookup: CDR1 SGHRS, CDR2 YFSETQ. The CDR3 sequence: CASSFQGAYEQYF. In DNA, the CDR3 is TGCGCCAGCAGCTTTCAGGGGGCCTACGAGCAGTACTTC.

The chain has TRBV21-1 and TRBJ1-5; TRBD1, as called in the table, went unchecked against the DNA. TRBV21-1 is annotated as a pseudogene. The CDR3 is 15 amino acids. Written as DNA, the CDR3 is TGTGCCAGCAGCAAAGGACAGGGGAGAGATCAGCCCCAGCATTTT. It specifies CASSKGQGRDQPQHF.

This rearrangement joins TRBV28 to TRBJ1-2, with 9 bases that match TRBD1. Germline-derived CDR1 and CDR2 are MDHEN and SYDVKM. V shed 5 bases, J shed 8 bases, and the junction held 6 bases outside the gene matches. The CDR3 runs to 13 residues. CDR3 sequence (DNA): TGTGCCAGCAGTCCGGGACAGGGCGGCGGCTACACCTTC. It specifies CASSPGQGGGYTF.

The chain links TRBV5-1 to TRBJ2-2; weak D call: TRBD1 (5 bases). Per germline, CDR1 SGHRS and CDR2 YFSETQ. This CDR3 spans 13 amino acids. Trimming cost V 6 bases and J 1 base, with 7 bases left between them. The CDR3 loop is CASTGQNTGELFF. The CDR3 DNA follows: TGCGCCAGCACAGGACAGAACACCGGGGAGCTGTTTTTT.

This rearrangement joins TRBV28 to TRBJ2-6, with 10 bases matching TRBD1. The trim removed 5 bases at V and 2 bases at J, leaving 12 bases unmatched. The germline V gene encodes CDR1 MDHEN and CDR2 SYDVKM. The CDR3 length is 19 residues. CDR3 amino acids: CASSHFGQGVRAGANVLTF. The CDR3 DNA follows: TGTGCCAGCAGTCACTTTGGACAGGGGGTACGGGCTGGGGCCAACGTCCTGACTTTC.

The chain links TRBV19 to TRBJ2-3, with TRBD1 matching over 7 bases. This CDR3 contains 14 residues. Germline CDR1 and CDR2: LNHDA and SQIVND (reference sequence). V shed 5 bases, J shed 3 bases, and the junction held 5 bases outside the gene matches. The CDR3 sequence is CASSSQGPTDTQYF. The CDR3 DNA is TGTGCCAGTAGTTCACAGGGGCCAACAGATACGCAGTATTTT.

The genes are TRBV28 and TRBJ1-4, with 9 bases that match TRBD1. The germline gives CDR1 MDHEN, CDR2 SYDVKM. The ends lost 2 bases at V and 5 bases at J; junction bases unmatched: 3. The CDR3 has 15 amino acids. The CDR3 protein is CASSLTGQGNEKLFF. The CDR3 DNA reads as TGTGCCAGCAGTTTAACTGGACAGGGGAATGAAAAACTGTTTTTT. The full variable domain, in which reference TRBV28 and TRBJ1-4 provide the parts outside the CDR3, is DVKVTQSSRYLVKRTGEKVFLECVQDMDHENMFWYRQDPGLGLRLIYFSYDVKMKEKGDIPEGYSVSREKKERFSLILESASTNQTSMYLCASSLTGQGNEKLFFGSGTQLSVL.

This clone showed up many times. The J gene is TRBJ1-4, the V gene TRBV14; D uncertain. This CDR3 is 16 amino acids long. Germline V gene sequence: CDR1 SGHDN, CDR2 FVKESK. Trimming shortened V by 3 bases and J by 0 bases, and 11 bases separated the two germline ends. CDR3 region: CASSQPTAATNEKLFF. CDR3 bases: TGTGCCAGCAGCCAGCCAACAGCCGCAACTAATGAAAAACTGTTTTTT.

The V call is TRBV7-9, the J call TRBJ1-1, with TRBD1 identical over 8 bases. The CDR3 consists of 13 residues. V lost 6 bases and J lost 6; bases outside the gene matches: 6. Germline assignment: CDR1 SEHNR and CDR2 FQNEAQ (reference sequence). This chain's CDR3 is CASSFGQGAEAFF. The CDR3 DNA sequence: TGTGCCAGCAGTTTCGGACAGGGTGCTGAAGCTTTCTTT.

V is TRBV11-3 and J is TRBJ2-7; D gene uncertain. Germline values: CDR1 SGHNT, CDR2 YENEEA. The V end was cut by 4 bases, the J end by 3 bases, with 4 bases between. CDR3 size: 11 residues. The CDR3 nucleotides read TGTGCCAGCAGCTCCCACTACGAGCAGTACTTC. Its translation: CASSSHYEQYF. Complete variable domain (other parts from reference TRBV11-3 and TRBJ2-7): EAGVVQSPRYKIIEKKQPVAFWCNPISGHNTLYWYLQNLGQGPELLIRYENEEAVDDSQLPKDRFSAERLKGVDSTLKIQPAELGDSAVYLCASSSHYEQYFGPGTRLTVT.

V gene TRBV4-2 combines with J gene TRBJ2-7; D is perhaps TRBD2 (6 bases). Germline-derived CDR1 and CDR2 are LGHNA and YNFKEQ. The CDR3 is 14 amino acids. The germline V and J ends were trimmed by 0 bases and 7 bases, with 13 bases remaining between them. In DNA form, the CDR3 reads TGTGCCAGCAGCCAAGAAGCCCGGGGGTTAGAGCAGTACTTC. Its translation: CASSQEARGLEQYF.

This clone was observed a handful of times. J is TRBJ2-7 and V is TRBV28; a possible D gene is TRBD1 (6 bases). The CDR3 consists of 12 residues. From germline, CDR1 is MDHEN and CDR2 SYDVKM. V shed 8 bases and J shed 6 bases, with 14 bases lying between them. CDR3 DNA sequence: TGTGCCAGCGGCAACAGGGAACGCGAGCAGTACTTC. This sequence encodes CASGNREREQYF.

This sequence joins TRBV29-1 and TRBJ2-7; D is perhaps TRBD2 (6 bases). The CDR3 length is 13 residues. Germline CDR1 and CDR2: SQVTM and ANQGSEA. Deletions cut 4 bases from V and 7 bases from J, with 17 bases between. The CDR3 loop is CSVGTSGGGEQYF. The CDR3 DNA sequence: TGCAGCGTTGGGACCTCGGGTGGGGGGGAGCAGTACTTC.

J is TRBJ2-7 and V is TRBV6-6; TRBD2 agrees at 11 bases. Germline assignment: CDR1 MNHNY and CDR2 SVGAGI (reference sequence). The CDR3 loop spans 14 amino acids. V shed 4 bases, J shed 3 bases, and the junction held 2 bases outside the gene matches. CDR3 region: CASSSSGGNYEQYF. The CDR3 DNA reads as TGTGCCAGCAGTTCTAGCGGGGGGAACTACGAGCAGTACTTC.

This clone has more than one count but fewer than ten. The rearrangement links TRBV3-1 (or the pseudogene TRBV3-2) to TRBJ2-5, with 9 positions matching TRBD1. Germline CDR1 is LGHDT and CDR2 is YNNKEL (reference sequence). The CDR3 sequence is 14 residues long. Trimming took 5 bases from V and 7 from J; bases not matched to a gene: 8. CDR3 DNA: TGTGCCAGCAGCGCCTGGACAGGGGTGGGGACCCAGTACTTC. Its protein is CASSAWTGVGTQYF.

The J gene is TRBJ1-6, the V gene TRBV15; D may be TRBD1 (6 bases). The ends were cut back, 4 bases at V and 8 bases at J, with 21 bases in the middle. Germline V lookup: CDR1 LNHNV, CDR2 YYDKDF (reference sequence). The CDR3 totals 17 residues. This chain's CDR3 is CATSNILRGTPHSPLHF. CDR3 bases: TGTGCCACCAGCAACATTTTACGAGGGACACCCCATTCACCCCTCCACTTT.

The genes are TRBV10-3 and TRBJ1-6; tentative D call: TRBD1 (5 bases). V lost 8 bases to trimming and J lost 5 bases, with 10 bases between them. Germline-derived CDR1 and CDR2 are ENHRY and SYGVKD. This CDR3 contains 13 residues. The CDR3 DNA sequence: TGTGCCATCGGGGCCAGTAATAATTCACCCCTCCACTTT. Its translation is CAIGASNNSPLHF.

This clone showed up just once. The rearrangement links TRBV5-1 to TRBJ1-6, with 9 nucleotides matching TRBD1. The J segment lost 10 bases and the V segment lost 0 bases, leaving 2 bases of the junction unmatched. The CDR3 contains 14 residues. Germline CDR1 SGHRS, CDR2 YFSETQ. The CDR3 region is CASSLEGQGSPLHF. The CDR3 DNA is TGCGCCAGCAGCTTGGAAGGACAGGGGTCACCCCTCCACTTT.

CDR3 DNA: TGTGCCAGCAGCCCTGGGCTAGCCAACTCCAGGGAGACCCAGTACTTC. It codes for CASSPGLANSRETQYF. The V and J genes are TRBV7-2 and TRBJ2-5, with a weak D call TRBD2 (5 bases). Germline values: CDR1 SGHTA, CDR2 FQGNSA. The CDR3 totals 16 residues. With 5 bases removed from V and 5 bases from J, the gap between germline ends came to 21 bases.